The next 8 T cell receptor beta chains were all read from a single sample in a study of Graves' ophthalmopathy and Graves' hyperthyroidism listed by TCRdb under 2018. The instrument was an Illumina HiSeq 2000. For repertoire sequencing, the TCR beta CDR3 regions were amplified from RNA transcripts. The first round was an RT-PCR using HTBI primers with the Qiagen OneStep RT-PCR kit, and this first round was followed by a second-round multiplex PCR, then size selection and purification. TCRdb handled the public reads itself, with Q25 trimming in fastp and clone calling in MiXCR, and kept productive beta chains. Rows matching on CDR3 protein sequence are summarized as one entry with the most common DNA and genes. This sample is represented by about 700,000 distinct CDR3 sequences; about two fifths of them were singletons. Clones ranked in the top ten supply 3.3% of the sample. Material for sequencing was peripheral blood. These receptors were obtained from an adult man with Graves' ophthalmopathy.

Ten or more counts support this clonotype. The gene calls are TRBV15 and TRBJ1-5, with no clear D. The V gene lost 0 bases and the J gene lost 6 bases, with 15 bases spanning the gap. This CDR3 has 16 residues. Germline CDR1 and CDR2: LNHNV and YYDKDF (reference sequence). The CDR3 loop reads CATSREGSGTVQPQHF. The DNA for the CDR3 is TGTGCCACCAGCAGAGAAGGGTCAGGAACGGTTCAGCCCCAGCATTTT.

This clonotype showed up many times. Germline and junction disagree at one end, which may indicate a read error. The genes are TRBV5-1 and TRBJ1-1; 9 nucleotides agree with TRBD1. This CDR3 has 14 residues. CDR1 and CDR2 from the germline V gene are SGHRS and YFSETQ. The CDR3 nucleotides are TGTGCCAGCAGCTTGACAGGGGGGAACACTGAAGCTTTCTTT. This encodes CASSLTGGNTEAFF.

The chain links TRBV29-1 to TRBJ2-6; 8 nucleotides match TRBD1. Trimming took 4 bases from V and 17 from J; bases not matched to a gene: 7. Germline assignment: CDR1 SQVTM and CDR2 ANQGSEA. The CDR3 has 11 amino acids. The DNA for the CDR3 is TGCAGCGTTGGAGGACAGGGCGGGGTGACTTTC. It specifies CSVGGQGGVTF.

This clonotype was observed at least ten times. This chain joins TRBV20-1 and TRBJ2-5; D possibly matches TRBD1 or TRBD2 (6 bases each). Trimming left V 2 bases short and J 5 bases short, with 15 bases between. CDR1 is DFQATT, CDR2 SNEGSKA, per germline (reference sequence). The CDR3 contains 14 residues. CDR3 region: CSARRAGRGETQYF. The DNA of the CDR3 is TGCAGTGCTAGACGGGCGGGAAGGGGGGAGACCCAGTACTTC.

In DNA, the CDR3 is TGTGCCAGCAGTGCTGGGGGGCGCGGCGGCTACACCTTC. Translated, it gives CASSAGGRGGYTF. The chain has TRBV2 and TRBJ1-2, with D possibly matching TRBD1 (6 bases). Germline V lookup: CDR1 SNHLY, CDR2 FYNNEI. This CDR3 region has 13 residues. The ends were cut back, 4 bases at V and 8 bases at J, with 14 bases in the middle.

V and J are TRBV7-7 and TRBJ2-7; D may be TRBD1 (5 bases). Trimming took off 6 bases at V and 5 bases at J, with 11 bases between the two ends. CDR1 is SSHAT, CDR2 FNYEAQ, per germline (reference sequence). The CDR3 contains 12 residues. The chain's CDR3 is CASSDRGHEQYF. The DNA for the CDR3 is TGTGCCAGCAGTGATAGGGGCCACGAGCAGTACTTC.

Remarks on this clonotype: This CDR3 is missing its conserved last phenylalanine or tryptophan, likely due to a read error. The limits of the CDR3 on the DNA are not certain, so only TCRdb's listed CDR3 is given. The chain recombines TRBV10-3 with TRBJ2-2. The CDR3 numbers 8 amino acids, ends counted. Germline V gives CDR1 ENHRY, CDR2 SYGVKD. CDR3: CAISESLV.

The chain employs TRBV6-5 and TRBJ1-4; a possible D gene is TRBD1 (6 bases). CDR1 is MNHEY and CDR2 is SVGAGI in the germline V gene. There are 15 residues in the CDR3. V shed 6 bases and J shed 0 bases, with 11 bases lying between them. This CDR3 reads CASRTRTATNEKLFF. CDR3 in DNA: TGTGCCAGCAGAACTAGGACAGCAACTAATGAAAAACTGTTTTTT.